This T cell receptor beta chain comes out of a study of T cells in Graves' hyperthyroidism and ophthalmopathy. TCR beta CDR3 regions were amplified from RNA. TCR CDR3 underwent first-round RT-PCR with the HTBI primer set. In TCRdb, the multiplex PCR reads were re-called with MiXCR into one record per CDR3 protein. Among some 370,000 distinct CDR3 sequences listed, about 17% were seen once. The CDR3 consists of 14 residues. With 3 bases removed from V and 6 bases from J, the gap between germline ends came to 14 bases. Ten or more counts support this clonotype. This sample holds PBMCs from 9.5 to 10 ml fresh peripheral blood.

The chain is built from TRBV12-3 or TRBV12-4 and TRBJ1-1, with TRBD1 as a possible D gene (5 bases). The clonotype originates from a woman aged 25-40 years with Graves' hyperthyroidism that later progressed to Graves' ophthalmopathy. The specimen sequenced was blood. Here the CDR3 DNA reads TGTGCCAGCAGTTTTAAGGGGAGTGGGGCTGAAGCTTTCTTT. As protein: CASSFKGSGAEAFF.